These T cell receptor beta chains were read from a single sample in a study of cytomegalovirus exposure and HLA in healthy donors. Measured with immunoSEQ multiplex PCR; TCRdb has only the in-frame clones, and not every one. Its table records over 100,000 clones. Sequenced sample: PBMCs. All receptors come from a middle-aged woman in good health and CMV-seropositive. Both conserved end residues are trimmed from each CDR3. A D gene is named only where the DNA matches it firmly.

>TRBD1|TRBJ1-1|TRBV15
ATSTGTGGAYTEAF
>TRBD2|TRBJ2-7|TRBV9
ASSVGAGASYEQY
>TRBD1|TRBJ2-6|TRBV10-3
ATRGDRELFGANVLT
>.|TRBJ2-7|TRBV11-2
ASSPNLVGEQY
>.|TRBJ1-3|TRBV30
AWSVTRYSGNTIY
>.|TRBJ2-3|TRBV7-6
ASSLGTGITDTQY
>TRBD2|TRBJ2-7|TRBV19
ASRGLAGDGEQY
>.|TRBJ1-1|TRBV6-1
ANRPGDGTEAF
>TRBD1|TRBJ2-7|TRBV6-5
ASSPDRSSSYEQY
>TRBD2|TRBJ2-3|TRBV28
ASSLWPGGRARDTQY
>.|TRBJ1-1|TRBV6-1
ASKTTLNTEAF
>TRBD2|TRBJ2-3|TRBV29-1
SVGLAGVGTDTQY
>TRBD1|TRBJ1-1|TRBV2
ASSEEGARWYTEAF
>TRBD2|TRBJ2-7|TRBV4-1
ASSQGLAGDEQY
>.|TRBJ1-2|TRBV5-4
ASSFPPSYGYT
>.|TRBJ2-2|TRBV27
ASSSIGTINTGELF
>.|TRBJ2-7|TRBV19
ASSYGLARTYEQY